One and the same sample provided the 29 T cell receptor beta chains below, sequenced in a study of T cell responses to AZD1222 COVID-19 vaccine listed by TCRdb under 2021. Library preparation used the immunoSEQ multiplex PCR assay. What TCRdb holds here is the immuneACCESS table cut down to in-frame rearrangements. Part of the clones is not present; checked against another copy, under half of the missing clones reflect an unresolved V gene, and the others are unexplained. The sample table holds approximately 200,000 clones, of which 90% to 95% were seen once. The top ten hold roughly 9.2% of the sample. The time point label of this sample denotes: baseline before first vaccination. The specimen was peripheral blood, collected on day 0 of AZD1222 vaccination. The receptors originated from an adult in good health.

The rearrangement links TRBV6-6 to TRBJ1-2; TRBD1 matches at 7 bases. This CDR3 is 13 amino acids long. Per germline, CDR1 MNHNY and CDR2 SVGAGI (reference sequence). V lost 8 bases, J lost 1 base, and 4 bases stayed unmatched. The DNA for the CDR3 is TGTGCCAGCGGGACAGCGATTAACTATGGCTACACCTTC. It encodes CASGTAINYGYTF.

This clone appeared a single time. The J gene is TRBJ2-2, the V gene TRBV27; D unresolved. Germline CDR1 MNHEY, CDR2 SMNVEV (reference sequence). The V end was cut by 7 bases, the J end by 4 bases, with 25 bases between. This CDR3 region has 18 residues. The CDR3 region is CASTKSAGAPLGTGELFF. The CDR3 DNA reads TGTGCCAGCACCAAATCGGCAGGAGCCCCGCTGGGCACCGGGGAGCTGTTTTTT.

The chain links TRBV10-3 to TRBJ1-2; D gene ambiguous. Trimming left V 2 bases short and J 2 bases short, with 6 bases between. The CDR3 is made up of 13 amino acids. Looked up from germline, CDR1 is ENHRY and CDR2 is SYGVKD. For the CDR3, the DNA is TGTGCCATCAGTGAGCAGAGGAACTATGGCTACACCTTC. Protein sequence: CAISEQRNYGYTF.

The chain couples TRBV6-4 to TRBJ1-1; D remains unclear. CDR3 size: 14 residues. Germline V gene lookup returns CDR1 MRHNA and CDR2 SNTAGT. The V gene lost 3 bases and the J gene lost 4 bases, with 12 bases spanning the gap. CDR3 sequence reads: CASSERGFSTEAFF. DNA for the CDR3: TGTGCCAGCAGTGAGCGGGGATTTAGCACTGAAGCTTTCTTT.

This clone has a single count. This rearrangement joins TRBV18 to TRBJ1-1; possible D gene TRBD1, 5 bases. Germline loops: CDR1 KGHSH, CDR2 LQKENI. There are 13 residues in the CDR3. The ends were cut back, 6 bases at V and 5 bases at J, with 13 bases in the middle. The CDR3 sequence is CASSLQGGTEAFF. CDR3 DNA sequence: TGTGCCAGCTCTCTTCAGGGTGGGACTGAAGCTTTCTTT.

V gene TRBV6-4 combines with J gene TRBJ1-2; no clear D. The germline V and J ends were trimmed by 2 bases and 8 bases, with 9 bases remaining between them. Looked up from germline, CDR1 is MRHNA and CDR2 is SNTAGT. The CDR3 consists of 12 residues. DNA of the CDR3: TGTGCCAGCAGTGACGGTCGAAGGGGCTACACCTTC. Translated: CASSDGRRGYTF.

The rearrangement links TRBV18 to TRBJ1-1, with D perhaps matching TRBD1 (5 bases). Trimming shortened V by 3 bases and J by 4 bases, and 15 bases separated the two germline ends. There are 15 residues in the CDR3. Germline loops: CDR1 KGHSH, CDR2 LQKENI. CDR3 in DNA: TGTGCCAGCTCACCGGTTCAGGGAGGCGGCACTGAAGCTTTCTTT. This encodes CASSPVQGGGTEAFF.

The chain employs TRBV2 and TRBJ1-6; no firm D call. Germline V gene data show CDR1 as SNHLY and CDR2 as FYNNEI. The CDR3 loop spans 14 amino acids. The V and J ends lost 7 bases and 9 bases respectively, with 16 bases between them. CDR3 residues: CASNTLDGVSPLHF. For the CDR3, the DNA is TGTGCCAGCAACACACTGGACGGGGTTTCACCCCTCCACTTT.

This clone was observed once. The J gene is TRBJ2-1, the V gene TRBV19, with 7 bases that match TRBD2. The CDR3 has 16 residues. V was clipped by 3 bases and J by 7 bases; unmatched bases: 12. Germline V gene sequence: CDR1 LNHDA, CDR2 SQIVND (reference sequence). CDR3 sequence: CASSILAVGDRNEQFF. In nucleotides, the CDR3 is TGTGCCAGTAGTATCCTAGCGGTCGGAGATAGGAATGAGCAGTTCTTC.

The J gene is TRBJ2-7, the V gene TRBV30, with 8 bases fitting TRBD1. This CDR3 is built from 12 residues. The J segment lost 6 bases and the V segment lost 2 bases, leaving 3 bases of the junction unmatched. Germline values: CDR1 GTSNPN, CDR2 SVGIG (reference sequence). CDR3 sequence reads: CAWSHGQGEQYF. The DNA for the CDR3 is TGTGCCTGGAGTCACGGACAGGGCGAGCAGTACTTC. Full variable domain (rest looked up from reference TRBV30 and TRBJ2-7): SQTIHQWPATLVQPVGSPLSLECTVEGTSNPNLYWYRQAAGRGLQLLFYSVGIGQISSEVPQNLSASRPQDRQFILSSKKLLLSDSGFYLCAWSHGQGEQYFGPGTRLTVT.

V and J are TRBV12-3 or TRBV12-4 and TRBJ2-5; D uncertain. Trimming pared 3 bases from V and 5 bases from J, leaving 10 bases between. CDR3 length equals 13 residues. CDR3: CASSLGAGETQYF. The CDR3 nucleotides read TGTGCCAGCAGTTTGGGCGCCGGCGAGACCCAGTACTTC.

The rearrangement joins TRBV28 to TRBJ2-2; TRBD1 aligns across 7 bases. In germline, CDR1 is MDHEN, CDR2 SYDVKM. J gave up 3 bases and V 8 bases, and 9 bases lay outside the gene matches. The CDR3 runs to 15 residues. The CDR3 region has the DNA TGTGCCAGCGGGGGAAGGGGGCGTTACACCGGGGAGCTGTTTTTT. Translating gives CASGGRGRYTGELFF.

The chain combines TRBV2 with TRBJ2-2; D is perhaps TRBD1 (6 bases). Trimming stripped 4 bases from V and 1 base from J, with 13 bases between. Germline V gene lookup returns CDR1 SNHLY and CDR2 FYNNEI. The CDR3 length is 16 residues. CDR3 sequence: CASSGPMTGNTGELFF. CDR3 nucleotides: TGTGCCAGCAGTGGCCCGATGACAGGGAACACCGGGGAGCTGTTTTTT. Drawing the rest from reference TRBV2 and TRBJ2-2, the complete variable domain is EPEVTQTPSHQVTQMGQEVILRCVPISNHLYFYWYRQILGQKVEFLVSFYNNEISEKSEIFDDQFSVERPDGSNFTLKIRSTKLEDSAMYFCASSGPMTGNTGELFFGEGSRLTVL.

This chain uses TRBV27 with TRBJ2-3; 10 bases map to TRBD2. The length of the CDR3 is 15 residues. Germline V gives CDR1 MNHEY, CDR2 SMNVEV (reference sequence). V shed 9 bases and J 4 bases; nucleotides not matched to a gene: 10. CDR3 in amino acids: CASRSSGSPSDTQYF. CDR3 coding DNA: TGTGCCAGTAGATCTAGCGGGAGTCCATCAGATACGCAGTATTTT.

This chain uses TRBV7-2 with TRBJ2-1; TRBD2 agrees at 8 bases. This CDR3 comprises 17 residues. The V gene's germline CDR1 is SGHTA and CDR2 FQGNSA. V shed 3 bases and J 12 bases; nucleotides not matched to a gene: 19. The CDR3 sequence: CASSFTAPGAGGIGQFF. The CDR3 DNA reads TGTGCCAGCAGCTTCACAGCCCCGGGGGCGGGAGGAATTGGGCAGTTCTTC.

The chain carries TRBV4-1 and TRBJ1-2, with 9 bases matching TRBD1. The length of the CDR3 is 18 residues. J lost 7 bases, V lost 1 base, and 16 bases had no gene match. CDR1 is MGHRA and CDR2 is YSYEKL in the germline V gene. This CDR3 reads CASSQVSGTGIFVPGYTF. The CDR3 DNA sequence: TGCGCCAGCAGCCAAGTTTCTGGGACAGGGATTTTCGTTCCTGGCTACACCTTC.

The rearrangement joins TRBV5-1 to TRBJ2-3; unclear D gene. The CDR3 consists of 13 residues. Trimming cost V 0 bases and J 4 bases, with 6 bases left between them. Germline lookup yields CDR1 SGHRS and CDR2 YFSETQ. The CDR3 loop reads CASSLADADTQYF. In nucleotides, the CDR3 is TGCGCCAGCAGCTTGGCCGATGCAGATACGCAGTATTTT.

The sample holds a few counts of this clone. The chain couples TRBV3-1 (or the pseudogene TRBV3-2) to TRBJ2-3; TRBD2 is a possible D gene (5 bases). The CDR3 runs 14 residues. V was pared by 8 bases and J by 0 bases, with 12 bases between. Germline V gene data show CDR1 as LGHDT and CDR2 as YNNKEL (reference sequence). CDR3 DNA sequence: TGTGCCAGCCGGAGGAACCCTAGCACAGATACGCAGTATTTT. The encoded protein is CASRRNPSTDTQYF.

The genes are TRBV10-3 and TRBJ2-7; 9 bases map to TRBD1. The junction had 15 bases not matched to a gene; V was cut back by 4 bases and J by 2 bases. Germline V lookup: CDR1 ENHRY, CDR2 SYGVKD. The CDR3 loop spans 18 amino acids. In DNA form, the CDR3 reads TGTGCCATCAGTGGGGGTCGGAGGGGACAGGGTATAGCCTACGAGCAGTACTTC. Its translation is CAISGGRRGQGIAYEQYF.

This clone turned up a few times. This chain links TRBV11-3 with TRBJ2-7, with 11 bases fitting TRBD2. Germline trimming cut 5 bases from V and 3 bases from J; bases unmatched to any gene: 9. Germline CDR1 reads SGHNT; CDR2 reads YENEEA. CDR3 size: 16 residues. As DNA, the CDR3 is TGTGCCAGCAGCCGGACAGGGACTAGCGGCGACTACGAGCAGTACTTC. It encodes CASSRTGTSGDYEQYF.

The chain has TRBV5-1 and TRBJ2-7; D call uncertain. The CDR3 runs 12 residues. The germline V gene has CDR1 SGHRS and CDR2 YFSETQ. V was clipped by 5 bases and J by 3 bases, with 9 bases between them. The CDR3 nucleotides are TGCGCCAGCAGTGGACCTCACTACGAGCAGTACTTC. Its protein is CASSGPHYEQYF. Full variable domain (outside the CDR3, taken from reference TRBV5-1 and TRBJ2-7): KAGVTQTPRYLIKTRGQQVTLSCSPISGHRSVSWYQQTPGQGLQFLFEYFSETQRNKGNFPGRFSGRQFSNSRSEMNVSTLELGDSALYLCASSGPHYEQYFGPGTRLTVT.

The chain joins TRBV30 to TRBJ2-7; 9 bases fit TRBD1. With 2 bases clipped from V and 5 bases from J, the junction kept 7 bases outside the gene matches. Germline CDR1 and CDR2: GTSNPN and SVGIG (reference sequence). The CDR3 extends over 14 amino acids. Here the CDR3 reads CAWSTGQGFNEQYF. The CDR3 nucleotides are TGTGCCTGGAGTACGGGACAGGGCTTCAACGAGCAGTACTTC. The variable domain in full, completed from reference TRBV30 and TRBJ2-7, reads SQTIHQWPATLVQPVGSPLSLECTVEGTSNPNLYWYRQAAGRGLQLLFYSVGIGQISSEVPQNLSASRPQDRQFILSSKKLLLSDSGFYLCAWSTGQGFNEQYFGPGTRLTVT.

Details on this clone: This sample also contains other DNA sequences that code for the same CDR3. The rearrangement joins TRBV7-8 to TRBJ2-7; D is perhaps TRBD1 (5 bases). V gave up 1 base and J gave up 0 bases, with 7 bases separating them. CDR3 length equals 14 residues. In germline, CDR1 is SGHVS, CDR2 FQNEAQ. The CDR3 spells CASSLGGLSYEQYF. CDR3 nucleotides: TGTGCCAGCAGCTTAGGGGGCCTCTCCTACGAGCAGTACTTC.

The chain carries TRBV25-1 and TRBJ2-7, with D perhaps assigned TRBD1 or TRBD2 (6 bases each). Germline-derived CDR1 and CDR2 are MGHDK and SYGVNS. Trimming removed 4 bases from V and 1 base from J, with 11 bases in between. The CDR3 runs 14 residues. The DNA of the CDR3 is TGTGCCAGCAGTGCGGGAGACAGGTCCTACGAGCAGTACTTC. This gives the protein CASSAGDRSYEQYF.

This clone was recorded only once. The chain uses TRBV28 and TRBJ1-1; possibly TRBD1 for D (5 bases). V gave up 3 bases and J gave up 6 bases, with 11 bases separating them. Per the germline V gene, CDR1 is MDHEN and CDR2 is SYDVKM. The CDR3 is 13 residues long. The CDR3: CASSLSGRPEAFF. In nucleotides, the CDR3 is TGTGCCAGCAGTTTGTCGGGGCGGCCTGAAGCTTTCTTT.

The chain employs TRBV2 and TRBJ1-2; D perhaps matches TRBD1 (6 bases). Trimming shortened V by 7 bases and J by 8 bases, and 23 bases separated the two germline ends. Germline assignment: CDR1 SNHLY and CDR2 FYNNEI. This CDR3 is 15 amino acids long. As DNA, the CDR3 is TGTGCCAGCACCACAGAGGGGGGATTGGTGGGAGGCTACACCTTC. It specifies CASTTEGGLVGGYTF.

This clone was detected a few times. V and J are TRBV7-8 and TRBJ2-2; possibly TRBD2 for D (5 bases). The CDR3 consists of 13 residues. Trimming removed 3 bases at V and 6 bases at J, with 8 bases between. From germline, CDR1 is SGHVS and CDR2 FQNEAQ. The CDR3 protein is CASSLGVSGELFF. The DNA of the CDR3 is TGTGCCAGCAGCTTGGGAGTTTCCGGGGAGCTGTTTTTT.

This chain uses TRBV3-1 (or the pseudogene TRBV3-2) with TRBJ1-2; 8 positions agree with TRBD1. The CDR3 is made up of 13 amino acids. Losses at the gene ends were 4 bases for V and 5 bases for J; bases not matched to a gene: 3. From germline, CDR1 is LGHDT and CDR2 YNNKEL (reference sequence). The CDR3 loop is CASSLGQVYGYTF. For the CDR3, the DNA is TGTGCCAGCAGCCTGGGACAGGTGTATGGCTACACCTTC.

This sequence joins TRBV7-8 and TRBJ1-3; possibly TRBD1 for D (6 bases). V was shortened by 5 bases and J by 0 bases, with 8 bases between the two germline ends. Looked up from germline, CDR1 is SGHVS and CDR2 is FQNEAQ. The CDR3 length is 14 residues. This chain's CDR3 is CASSPGDSGNTIYF. In DNA, the CDR3 is TGTGCCAGCAGCCCAGGGGACTCTGGAAACACCATATATTTT.